A single TCR beta chain is shown here with its context. Its antigen is currently unknown. Phlebotomy per donor yielded a single 2.5 ml blood sample. Reprocessing the 5' RACE reads, TCRdb reports a single entry for every CDR3 protein and omits DNA. Here the sample table reports 150,000 or so distinct CDR3 sequences. The data are from a study of monozygotic twins with inflammatory bowel disease. Overall study results and limits: Especially where disease activity was present, IBD patients had fewer clonotypes in common with others than healthy twins did.

Germline CDR1 and CDR2: KGHSH and LQKENI. This CDR3 is 15 amino acids long. This sequence was found in a human donor with ulcerative colitis or Crohn's disease, or a healthy co-twin of an affected twin (not recorded which). The chain carries TRBV18 and TRBJ2-3; TCRdb indicates TRBD2, and absent DNA this call remains unverified. The sample comprised blood. This CDR3 is CASSPRTSGRDTQYF.